One and the same sample provided the 8 T cell receptor beta chains below, sequenced in a study of identical twins. TCRdb ran MiXCR on the 5' RACE reads and lists one entry per CDR3 protein. The sample carries 1,800,000 or so distinct CDR3 sequences, 25% to 35% recorded once. Sequencing input: cord blood. Every receptor here comes from a newborn girl in good health.

This sequence joins TRBV6-6 and TRBJ1-6; no reliable D call. Germline V gives CDR1 MNHNY, CDR2 SVGAGI (reference sequence). The CDR3 is 14 residues long. Deletions cut 6 bases from V and 3 bases from J, with 9 bases between. CDR3 coding DNA: TGTGCCAGCAGGGGTAGAGTCTATAATTCACCCCTCCACTTT. Translating it yields CASRGRVYNSPLHF.

The V gene is TRBV7-2, the J gene TRBJ2-4, with 13 positions matching TRBD2. Near its end, the DNA agrees better with TRBJ2-7, so the J call may be wrong. The CDR3 has 15 residues. Per the germline V gene, CDR1 is SGHTA and CDR2 is FQGNSA. CDR3 DNA sequence: TGTGCCAGCAGTTCACTAGCGGGGGGGCCATTCGAGCAGTACTTC. The encoded protein is CASSSLAGGPFEQYF.

The V and J genes are TRBV6-5 and TRBJ2-7, with unresolved D. CDR3 size: 15 residues. Germline assignment: CDR1 MNHEY and CDR2 SVGAGI. V was trimmed by 2 bases and J by 7 bases, leaving 18 bases between them. Written as DNA, the CDR3 is TGTGCCAGCAGTTACGGTAGACCCGCACACAATGAGCAGTACTTC. Translated, it gives CASSYGRPAHNEQYF.

Written as DNA, the CDR3 is TGTGCCACCAACCGGGACGCAGATGGAGAGACCCAGTACTTC. Amino acid sequence: CATNRDADGETQYF. The chain combines TRBV28 with TRBJ2-5; the D call may be TRBD1 or TRBD2 (5 bases each). This CDR3 region has 14 residues. The germline gives CDR1 MDHEN, CDR2 SYDVKM. Trimming took off 10 bases at V and 4 bases at J, with 19 bases between the two ends.

The J gene is TRBJ1-5, the V gene TRBV2, with D hard to call. The germline V gene has CDR1 SNHLY and CDR2 FYNNEI. This CDR3 region has 15 residues. Trimming left V 7 bases short and J 0 bases short, with 13 bases between. CDR3 sequence reads: CASTAAQYSNQPQHF. As DNA, the CDR3 is TGTGCCAGCACGGCTGCACAGTATAGCAATCAGCCCCAGCATTTT.

The rearrangement links TRBV27 to TRBJ2-2, with TRBD2 identical over 7 bases. The CDR3 is made up of 14 amino acids. V lost 7 bases to trimming and J lost 5 bases; unmatched junction nucleotides: 7. Germline CDR1 is MNHEY and CDR2 is SMNVEV (reference sequence). The CDR3 DNA follows: TGTGCCAGCATGAATCCGGGAGGTACCGGGGAGCTGTTTTTT. As protein: CASMNPGGTGELFF.

This clonotype has just a few counts. The J gene is TRBJ2-1, the V gene TRBV5-5; 7 nucleotides agree with TRBD2. Germline CDR1 SGHKS, CDR2 YYEKEE (reference sequence). After removal of 5 bases from V and 2 bases from J, the junction contained 7 bases not matched to a gene. CDR3 size: 15 residues. This CDR3 is CASRPRLAAYNEQFF. The CDR3 DNA follows: TGTGCCAGCAGACCCCGACTAGCTGCCTACAATGAGCAGTTCTTC.

This clonotype was seen a handful of times. The chain carries TRBV20-1 and TRBJ1-4; 11 bases are a match to TRBD1. This CDR3 has 15 residues. V lost 3 bases to trimming and J lost 8 bases; unmatched junction nucleotides: 8. Germline V lookup: CDR1 DFQATT, CDR2 SNEGSKA (reference sequence). The CDR3: CSASGTGGGTEKLFF. In nucleotides, the CDR3 is TGCAGTGCTAGTGGGACAGGGGGAGGGACCGAAAAACTGTTTTTT.